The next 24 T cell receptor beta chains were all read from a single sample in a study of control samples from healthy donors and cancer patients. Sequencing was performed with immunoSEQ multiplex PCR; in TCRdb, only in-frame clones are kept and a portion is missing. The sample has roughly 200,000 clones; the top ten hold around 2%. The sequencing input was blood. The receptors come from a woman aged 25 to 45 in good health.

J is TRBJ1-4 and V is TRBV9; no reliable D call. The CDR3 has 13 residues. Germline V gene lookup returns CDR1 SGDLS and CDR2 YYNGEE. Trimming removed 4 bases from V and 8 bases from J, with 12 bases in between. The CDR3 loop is CASSPSLAEKLFF. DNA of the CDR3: TGTGCCAGCAGCCCGTCGTTAGCCGAAAAACTGTTTTTT.

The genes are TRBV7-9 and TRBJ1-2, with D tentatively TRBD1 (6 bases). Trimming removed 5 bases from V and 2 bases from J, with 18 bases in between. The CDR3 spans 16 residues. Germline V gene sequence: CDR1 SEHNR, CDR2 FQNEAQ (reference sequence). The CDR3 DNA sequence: TGTGCCAGCAGCCCGTCGTATAGGACAGAAAACTATGGCTACACCTTC. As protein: CASSPSYRTENYGYTF.

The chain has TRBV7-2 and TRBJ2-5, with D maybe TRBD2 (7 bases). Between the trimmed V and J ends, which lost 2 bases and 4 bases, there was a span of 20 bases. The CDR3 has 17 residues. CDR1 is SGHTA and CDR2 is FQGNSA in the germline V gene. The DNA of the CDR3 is TGTGCCAGCAGCTTACGGGGGGCCGGTACTCTTCCAGAGACCCAGTACTTC. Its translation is CASSLRGAGTLPETQYF.

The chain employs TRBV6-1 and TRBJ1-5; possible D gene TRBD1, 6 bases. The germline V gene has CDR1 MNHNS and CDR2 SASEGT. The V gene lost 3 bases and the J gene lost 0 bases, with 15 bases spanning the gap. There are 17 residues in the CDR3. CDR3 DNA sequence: TGTGCCAGCAGTGACCGTCGGACAGATCTTAGCAATCAGCCCCAGCATTTT. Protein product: CASSDRRTDLSNQPQHF.

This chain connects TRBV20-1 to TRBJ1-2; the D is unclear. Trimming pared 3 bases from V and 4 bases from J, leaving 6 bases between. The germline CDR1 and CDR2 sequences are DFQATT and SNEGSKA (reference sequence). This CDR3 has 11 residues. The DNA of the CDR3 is TGCAGTGCTAGGGGCAGCTATGGCTACACCTTC. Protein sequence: CSARGSYGYTF.

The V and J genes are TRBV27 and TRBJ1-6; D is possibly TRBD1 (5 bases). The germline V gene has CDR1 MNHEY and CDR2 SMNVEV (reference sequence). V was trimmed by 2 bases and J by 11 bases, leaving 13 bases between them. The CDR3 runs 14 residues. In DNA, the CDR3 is TGTGCCAGCAGTTTACGGGGGAACGGTCCACCCCTCCACTTT. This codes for CASSLRGNGPPLHF.

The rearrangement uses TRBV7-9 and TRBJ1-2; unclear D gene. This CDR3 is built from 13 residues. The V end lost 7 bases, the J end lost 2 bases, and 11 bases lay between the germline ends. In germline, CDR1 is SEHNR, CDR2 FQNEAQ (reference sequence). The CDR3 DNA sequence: TGTGCCAGCACCCTAGTAGTAAACTATGGCTACACCTTC. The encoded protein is CASTLVVNYGYTF. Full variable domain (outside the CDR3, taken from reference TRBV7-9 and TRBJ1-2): DTGVSQNPRHKITKRGQNVTFRCDPISEHNRLYWYRQTLGQGPEFLTYFQNEAQLEKSRLLSDRFSAERPKGSFSTLEIQRTEQGDSAMYLCASTLVVNYGYTFGSGTRLTVV.

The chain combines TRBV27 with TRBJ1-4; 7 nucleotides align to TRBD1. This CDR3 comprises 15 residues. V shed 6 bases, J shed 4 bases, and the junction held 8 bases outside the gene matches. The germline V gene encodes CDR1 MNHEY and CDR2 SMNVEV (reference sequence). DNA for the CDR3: TGTGCCAGCAGACGACAGGGCGGTGGTAATGAAAAACTGTTTTTT. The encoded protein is CASRRQGGGNEKLFF.

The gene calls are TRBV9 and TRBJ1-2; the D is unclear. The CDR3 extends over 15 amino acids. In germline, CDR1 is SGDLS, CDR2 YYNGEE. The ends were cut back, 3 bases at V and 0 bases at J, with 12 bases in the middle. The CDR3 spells CASSGGGIANYGYTF. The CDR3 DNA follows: TGTGCCAGCAGCGGGGGAGGGATAGCTAACTATGGCTACACCTTC.

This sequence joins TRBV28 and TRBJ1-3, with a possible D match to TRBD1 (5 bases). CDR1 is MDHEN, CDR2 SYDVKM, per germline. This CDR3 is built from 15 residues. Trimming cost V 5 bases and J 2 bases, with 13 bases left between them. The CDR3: CASSTMGGPGNTIYF. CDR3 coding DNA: TGTGCCAGCAGTACCATGGGGGGACCTGGAAACACCATATATTTT.

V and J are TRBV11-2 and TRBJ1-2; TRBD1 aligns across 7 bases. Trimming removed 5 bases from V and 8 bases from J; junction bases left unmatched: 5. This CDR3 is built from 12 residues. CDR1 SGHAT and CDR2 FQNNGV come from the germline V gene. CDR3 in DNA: TGTGCCAGCAGCAATACAGGGGACGGCTACACCTTC. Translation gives CASSNTGDGYTF.

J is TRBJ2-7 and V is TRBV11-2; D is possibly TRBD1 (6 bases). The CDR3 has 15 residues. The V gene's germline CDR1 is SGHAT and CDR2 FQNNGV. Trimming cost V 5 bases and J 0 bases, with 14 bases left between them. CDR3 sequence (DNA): TGTGCCAGCAGCGCTCAGGGGCTGAGCTCCTACGAGCAGTACTTC. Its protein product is CASSAQGLSSYEQYF.

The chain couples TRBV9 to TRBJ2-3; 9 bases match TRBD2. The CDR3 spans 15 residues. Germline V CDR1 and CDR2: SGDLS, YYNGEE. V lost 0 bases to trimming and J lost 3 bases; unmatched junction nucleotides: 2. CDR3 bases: TGTGCCAGCAGCGTAGCTAGCGGGGTAACAGATACGCAGTATTTT. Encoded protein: CASSVASGVTDTQYF.

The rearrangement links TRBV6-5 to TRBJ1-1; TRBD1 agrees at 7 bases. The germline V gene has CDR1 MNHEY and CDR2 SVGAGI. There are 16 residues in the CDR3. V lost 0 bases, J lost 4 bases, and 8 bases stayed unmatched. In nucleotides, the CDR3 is TGTGCCAGCAGTTACTCTCATGACCGACAGGGCACTGAAGCTTTCTTT. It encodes CASSYSHDRQGTEAFF.

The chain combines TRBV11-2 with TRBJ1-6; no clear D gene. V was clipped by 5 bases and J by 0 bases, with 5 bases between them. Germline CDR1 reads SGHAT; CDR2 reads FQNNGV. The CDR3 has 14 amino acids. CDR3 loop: CASSDGSYNSPLHF. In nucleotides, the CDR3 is TGTGCCAGCAGCGATGGCTCCTATAATTCACCCCTCCACTTT.

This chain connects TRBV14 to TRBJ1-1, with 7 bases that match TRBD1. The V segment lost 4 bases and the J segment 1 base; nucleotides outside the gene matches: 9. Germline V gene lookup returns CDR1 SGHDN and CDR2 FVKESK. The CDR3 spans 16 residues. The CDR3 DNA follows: TGTGCCAGCAGCCGGTCAACCTACAGGGGGAACACTGAAGCTTTCTTT. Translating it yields CASSRSTYRGNTEAFF. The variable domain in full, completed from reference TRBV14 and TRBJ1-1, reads EAGVTQFPSHSVIEKGQTVTLRCDPISGHDNLYWYRRVMGKEIKFLLHFVKESKQDESGMPNNRFLAERTGGTYSTLKVQPAELEDSGVYFCASSRSTYRGNTEAFFGQGTRLTVV.

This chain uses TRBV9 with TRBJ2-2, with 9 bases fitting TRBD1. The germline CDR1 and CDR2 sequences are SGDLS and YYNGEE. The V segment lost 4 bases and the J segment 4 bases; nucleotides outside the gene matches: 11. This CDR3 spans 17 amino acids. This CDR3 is CASSSDPGQGSTGELFF. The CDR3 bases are TGTGCCAGCAGCTCAGACCCGGGACAGGGTAGCACCGGGGAGCTGTTTTTT.

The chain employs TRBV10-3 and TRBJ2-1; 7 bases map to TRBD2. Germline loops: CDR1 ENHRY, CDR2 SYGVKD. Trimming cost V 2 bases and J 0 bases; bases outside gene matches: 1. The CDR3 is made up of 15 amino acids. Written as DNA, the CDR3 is TGTGCCATCAGTGAGAGCGGGGCCTCCTACAATGAGCAGTTCTTC. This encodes CAISESGASYNEQFF.

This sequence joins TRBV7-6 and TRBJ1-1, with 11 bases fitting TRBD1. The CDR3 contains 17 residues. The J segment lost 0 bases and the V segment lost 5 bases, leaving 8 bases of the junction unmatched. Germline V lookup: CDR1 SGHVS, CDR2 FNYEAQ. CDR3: CASSPGTGGAMNTEAFF. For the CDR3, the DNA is TGTGCCAGCAGCCCTGGGACAGGGGGGGCCATGAACACTGAAGCTTTCTTT.

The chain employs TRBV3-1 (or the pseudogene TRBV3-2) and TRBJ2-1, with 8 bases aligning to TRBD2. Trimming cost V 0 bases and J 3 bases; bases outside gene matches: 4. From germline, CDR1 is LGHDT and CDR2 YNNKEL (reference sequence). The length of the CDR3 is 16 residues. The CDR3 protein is CASSQDRGGDYNEQFF. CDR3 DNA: TGTGCCAGCAGCCAAGATCGGGGGGGTGACTACAATGAGCAGTTCTTC.

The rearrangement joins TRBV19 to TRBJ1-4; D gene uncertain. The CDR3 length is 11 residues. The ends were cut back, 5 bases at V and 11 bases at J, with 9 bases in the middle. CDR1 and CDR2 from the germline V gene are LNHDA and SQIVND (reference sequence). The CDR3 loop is CASSLGGKLFF. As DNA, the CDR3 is TGTGCCAGTAGTTTGGGAGGGAAACTGTTTTTT.

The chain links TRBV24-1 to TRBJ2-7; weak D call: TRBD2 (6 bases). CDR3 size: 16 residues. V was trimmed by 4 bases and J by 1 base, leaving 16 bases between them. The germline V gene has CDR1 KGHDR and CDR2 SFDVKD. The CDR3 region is CATSEGTAGGSYEQYF. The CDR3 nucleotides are TGTGCCACCAGTGAGGGTACCGCCGGAGGGTCCTACGAGCAGTACTTC.

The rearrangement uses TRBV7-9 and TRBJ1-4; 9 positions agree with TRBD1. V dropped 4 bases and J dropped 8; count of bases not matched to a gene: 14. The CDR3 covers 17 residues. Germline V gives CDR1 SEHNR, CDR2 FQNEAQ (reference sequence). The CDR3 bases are TGTGCCAGCAGCTCCGTCCCGGGACAGGGACCGGGGGAAAAACTGTTTTTT. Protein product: CASSSVPGQGPGEKLFF.

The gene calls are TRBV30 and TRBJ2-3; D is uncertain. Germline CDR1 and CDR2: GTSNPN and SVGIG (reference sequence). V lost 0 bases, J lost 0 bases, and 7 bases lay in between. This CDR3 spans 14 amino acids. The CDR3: CAWSVGSSTDTQYF. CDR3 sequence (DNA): TGTGCCTGGAGTGTCGGGTCTAGCACAGATACGCAGTATTTT. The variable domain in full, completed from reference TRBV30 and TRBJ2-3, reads SQTIHQWPATLVQPVGSPLSLECTVEGTSNPNLYWYRQAAGRGLQLLFYSVGIGQISSEVPQNLSASRPQDRQFILSSKKLLLSDSGFYLCAWSVGSSTDTQYFGPGTRLTVL.